This T cell receptor (beta chain) was captured by sequencing in a study of regulatory T cells in long-lasting Graves disease. The wider study: Graves' patients diagnosed newly had used antithyroid drugs under 3 months.

Study-level points and caveats: Thyroid tissue was not studied; only peripheral blood was.

Through Arm-PCR of CDR3 regions and iRepertoire HTBI primers, TCR beta libraries were built. MiXCR, applied by TCRdb to the multiplex PCR reads, yields one record per CDR3 protein. The sample lists about 540,000 distinct CDR3 sequences; roughly 14% were seen once. Stated time point: newly diagnosed GD, antithyroid drugs for less than 3 months. Making the TCR library involved RNA that had been extracted from PBMCs. This clonotype was seen many times. Its antigen is currently unknown. The sample was also reused in another study, on T cells in Graves' hyperthyroidism and ophthalmopathy. That source adds: A first-round RT-PCR of the TCR CDR3 used the HTBI primer set.

This specimen consisted of peripheral blood mononuclear cells (PBMCs), obtained at new diagnosis, from a patient treated with antithyroid drugs. The TCR originated in a man aged 25-45 years with Graves disease.

The CDR3 here is CASSQAEGNTEAFF. The CDR3 region has the DNA TGTGCCAGCAGCCAAGCGGAAGGGAACACTGAAGCTTTCTTT. V is TRBV3-1 and J is TRBJ1-1; D gene ambiguous. Germline assignment: CDR1 LGHDT and CDR2 YNNKEL (reference sequence). This CDR3 has 14 amino acids. The ends were cut back, 1 base at V and 1 base at J, with 7 bases in the middle. Full variable domain (missing parts from reference TRBV3-1 and TRBJ1-1): DTAVSQTPKYLVTQMGNDKSIKCEQNLGHDTMYWYKQDSKKFLKIMFSYNNKELIINETVPNRFSPKSPDKAHLNLHINSLELGDSAVYFCASSQAEGNTEAFFGQGTRLTVV.